This TCR beta chain was sequenced for a study of beta chain features in type 1 diabetes. Study-level findings and limits: These data did not resolve whether HLA type affects TCRB rearrangement. In all four CD4+ subsets, TCRB CDR3 length was significantly, moderately reduced in type 1 diabetes. Patients with type 1 diabetes showed fewer VDJ junction insertions and more deletions.

A note on this clone: Its antigen is not known.

Sorting of CD4+ naive, central memory, regulatory and stem cell-like memory cells was performed via CD45RO/CCR7/CD25/CD127/CD95/CD27. Purities in excess of 95% were seen in all sorted populations. Investigators reverse transcribed all isolated RNA, so they sequenced expressed TCRB transcripts. Generated by immunoSEQ multiplex PCR, the TCRdb table keeps only in-frame clones and is missing some. The sample holds around 160,000 clones, 9% to 10% seen once. CDR3 length: 14 residues. V was clipped by 6 bases and J by 3 bases, with 12 bases between them. Per the germline V gene, CDR1 is MDHEN and CDR2 is SYDVKM.

Sequencing was performed on central memory CD4+ T cells from blood. The chain is built from TRBV28 and TRBJ2-1; the D gene is possibly TRBD1 (6 bases). This TCR was sampled from a young woman with type 1 diabetes. The CDR3 protein is CASSRLDSYNEQFF. CDR3 sequence (DNA): TGTGCCAGCAGCCGGCTGGACAGCTACAATGAGCAGTTCTTC.